The 30 T cell receptor beta chains below all came from one sample that was sequenced in a study of beta chain features in type 1 diabetes. The sequenced template was cDNA made from the entire isolated RNA. TCRdb keeps only in-frame clones here, not all; method: immunoSEQ multiplex PCR. The sample contains around 140,000 clones, roughly 9.3% of which appear only once. The sequencing input was central memory CD4+ T cells from blood. The receptors were sampled from a woman between 40 and 50 years old in good health.

V is TRBV10-3 and J is TRBJ2-2, with 8 positions matching TRBD2. After removal of 10 bases from V and 6 bases from J, the junction contained 10 bases not matched to a gene. The length of the CDR3 is 14 residues. Germline V gene lookup returns CDR1 ENHRY and CDR2 SYGVKD. CDR3 in DNA: TGTGCCACCTCCGGGACTAGTAGTTCCGGGGAGCTGTTTTTT. Its translation: CATSGTSSSGELFF.

A few counts support this clone. The chain combines TRBV6-5 with TRBJ2-7; 8 bases fit TRBD1. With V trimmed by 7 bases and J by 4 bases, 12 bases remained unmatched. CDR3 length: 15 amino acids. CDR1 and CDR2 from the germline V gene are MNHEY and SVGAGI. The DNA of the CDR3 is TGTGCCAGCATGCTGTCCGGACAGGGAATATACGAGCAGTACTTC. This codes for CASMLSGQGIYEQYF.

The rearrangement uses TRBV7-9 and TRBJ1-2; a weak D match, TRBD1 (6 bases). CDR3 length equals 16 residues. V was cut by 1 base and J by 4 bases, with 16 bases left in between. Germline loops: CDR1 SEHNR, CDR2 FQNEAQ (reference sequence). Here the CDR3 DNA reads TGTGCCAGCAGCTTAGTAGAAAGGGGCAGGGGCTATGGCTACACCTTC. It translates to CASSLVERGRGYGYTF.

This clone has more than one count but fewer than ten. In nucleotides, the CDR3 is TGCGCCAGCAGCCAACTAGACAGCCAAGAGACCCAGTACTTC. Translated: CASSQLDSQETQYF. The chain carries TRBV4-1 and TRBJ2-5; maybe TRBD1 (5 bases). Trimming removed 2 bases at V and 1 base at J, with 8 bases between. Germline V lookup: CDR1 MGHRA, CDR2 YSYEKL. The CDR3 loop spans 14 amino acids.

This clone was seen only a few times. This chain's CDR3 is CASKGTSGNEQYF. The DNA of the CDR3 is TGTGCCAGCAAAGGGACTAGCGGCAACGAGCAGTACTTC. The chain links TRBV2 to TRBJ2-7; 11 nucleotides align to TRBD2. The CDR3 contains 13 residues. Trimming at V came to 7 bases and at J to 5 bases, leaving 4 bases not matched to a gene. Germline V gene data show CDR1 as SNHLY and CDR2 as FYNNEI.

This clone has more than one count but fewer than ten. The CDR3 coding sequence is TGCAGCGCAACCAAGGACAGGACTGGCGAGCAGTACTTC. Encoded protein: CSATKDRTGEQYF. This chain links TRBV29-1 with TRBJ2-7, with 7 bases identical to TRBD1. Trimming removed 7 bases from V and 6 bases from J; junction bases left unmatched: 12. Germline V gene data show CDR1 as SQVTM and CDR2 as ANQGSEA. This CDR3 contains 13 residues.

This clone was counted between two and nine times. The rearrangement uses TRBV27 and TRBJ1-1; D ambiguous. The CDR3 spans 12 residues. Trimming pared 6 bases from V and 1 base from J, leaving 6 bases between. From germline, CDR1 is MNHEY and CDR2 SMNVEV (reference sequence). The CDR3 nucleotides are TGTGCCAGCAGCCACAGGAACACTGAAGCTTTCTTT. It codes for CASSHRNTEAFF.

The genes are TRBV5-6 and TRBJ2-5; 8 bases line up with TRBD2. Germline V gene lookup returns CDR1 SGHDT and CDR2 YYEEEE. V trimming: 4 bases; J trimming: 5 bases; junction bases outside the gene matches: 19. The CDR3 spans 18 residues. The CDR3 protein is CASSPSPGLGGRGETQYF. The CDR3, as DNA: TGTGCCAGCAGCCCCTCACCGGGACTAGGAGGGAGGGGGGAGACCCAGTACTTC.

The chain is built from TRBV15 and TRBJ2-2; 9 nucleotides match TRBD1. Germline assignment: CDR1 LNHNV and CDR2 YYDKDF (reference sequence). The CDR3 spans 16 residues. The trim removed 1 base at V and 3 bases at J, leaving 3 bases unmatched. CDR3 region: CATSRGGTGYTGELFF. DNA of the CDR3: TGTGCCACCAGCAGAGGGGGGACAGGGTACACCGGGGAGCTGTTTTTT.

The rearrangement joins TRBV7-2 to TRBJ1-5; D ambiguous. V was shortened by 5 bases and J by 7 bases, with 12 bases between the two germline ends. Germline V gene sequence: CDR1 SGHTA, CDR2 FQGNSA. The CDR3 consists of 13 residues. The CDR3 sequence: CASSLTAAQPQHF. The CDR3 nucleotides are TGTGCCAGCAGCCTGACTGCCGCCCAGCCCCAGCATTTT.

This clone was seen at least ten times. V usage is TRBV7-9 and J usage is TRBJ2-3, with 7 bases fitting TRBD1. Trimming at V came to 4 bases and at J to 7 bases, leaving 8 bases not matched to a gene. The CDR3 is 14 residues long. From germline, CDR1 is SEHNR and CDR2 FQNEAQ (reference sequence). The CDR3: CASSSTYRGNTQYF. DNA for the CDR3: TGTGCCAGCAGCTCTACTTACAGGGGAAATACGCAGTATTTT.

V and J are TRBV6-1 and TRBJ2-2; D is uncertain. The ends were cut back, 10 bases at V and 9 bases at J, with 9 bases in the middle. CDR1 MNHNS and CDR2 SASEGT come from the germline V gene. The CDR3 has 10 residues. For the CDR3, the DNA is TGTGCCATCGGTCTTCGGGAGCTGTTTTTT. It codes for CAIGLRELFF.

The chain carries TRBV7-2 and TRBJ1-2; a possible D gene is TRBD1 (5 bases). Looked up from germline, CDR1 is SGHTA and CDR2 is FQGNSA. Trimming removed 5 bases from V and 1 base from J, with 20 bases in between. This CDR3 is 17 amino acids long. The CDR3 sequence is CASSPGGAFQLNYGYTF. The CDR3 nucleotides read TGTGCCAGCAGCCCCGGTGGGGCCTTTCAACTTAACTATGGCTACACCTTC.

The chain links TRBV5-5 to TRBJ2-5; 11 bases fit TRBD2. The V gene end was trimmed by 0 bases and the J gene end by 5 bases; junction bases not matched to a gene: 3. CDR1 is SGHKS and CDR2 is YYEKEE in the germline V gene (reference sequence). The CDR3 is 15 residues long. The CDR3 DNA follows: TGTGCCAGCAGCTTGGTACTAGCGGGGGAGGAGACCCAGTACTTC. Protein: CASSLVLAGEETQYF.

This clone has just a few counts. DNA for the CDR3: TGCGCCAGCAGCCAAGAGGCAGGGGCCTATAATTCACCCCTCCACTTT. It specifies CASSQEAGAYNSPLHF. V gene TRBV4-1 combines with J gene TRBJ1-6; possible D gene TRBD1, 6 bases. V lost 0 bases, J lost 2 bases, and 8 bases lay in between. This CDR3 is built from 16 residues. Germline lookup yields CDR1 MGHRA and CDR2 YSYEKL.

This clone was seen ten or more times. V is TRBV10-3 and J is TRBJ2-6; possibly TRBD2 for D (5 bases). Germline lookup yields CDR1 ENHRY and CDR2 SYGVKD. V gave up 4 bases and J gave up 2 bases, with 15 bases separating them. This CDR3 has 17 residues. The CDR3, as DNA: TGTGCCATCAGTGGTAGAGGCGTGGGAGCTGGGGCCAACGTCCTGACTTTC. This gives the protein CAISGRGVGAGANVLTF.

CDR3 protein: CASSQEGRGSSTDTQYF. The CDR3 DNA is TGTGCCAGCAGCCAAGAAGGGAGAGGTTCTAGCACAGATACGCAGTATTTT. V is TRBV4-2 and J is TRBJ2-3; a possible D gene is TRBD2 (5 bases). Germline V gene sequence: CDR1 LGHNA, CDR2 YNFKEQ. This CDR3 spans 17 amino acids. Trimming removed 0 bases from V and 0 bases from J, with 13 bases in between.

The chain employs TRBV4-3 and TRBJ2-3, with D possibly being TRBD2 (5 bases). The CDR3 is 13 residues long. Germline V gene lookup returns CDR1 LGHNA and CDR2 YSLEER. The V end was cut by 0 bases, the J end by 6 bases, with 7 bases between. The CDR3 sequence: CASSQDWRDTQYF. The DNA for the CDR3 is TGCGCCAGCAGCCAAGACTGGAGGGATACGCAGTATTTT.

This clone was counted at least ten times. V usage is TRBV19 and J usage is TRBJ2-7; the D gene is possibly TRBD2 (6 bases). V lost 4 bases to trimming and J lost 2 bases, with 15 bases between them. The length of the CDR3 is 15 residues. Germline lookup yields CDR1 LNHDA and CDR2 SQIVND (reference sequence). CDR3 loop: CASSTSGLLPYEQYF. CDR3 nucleotides: TGTGCCAGTAGTACGTCGGGACTCCTACCCTACGAGCAGTACTTC.

The chain links TRBV4-3 to TRBJ1-1; 7 nucleotides match TRBD1. From germline, CDR1 is LGHNA and CDR2 YSLEER. V lost 5 bases to trimming and J lost 5 bases; unmatched junction nucleotides: 5. This CDR3 spans 13 amino acids. Here the CDR3 DNA reads TGCGCCAGCAGCGTTCAGGGGGAAACTGAAGCTTTCTTT. Amino acid sequence: CASSVQGETEAFF.

This clone was found many times. The chain joins TRBV29-1 to TRBJ2-2; the D gene is possibly TRBD2 (6 bases). The CDR3 spans 14 residues. Germline loops: CDR1 SQVTM, CDR2 ANQGSEA. Trimming shortened V by 6 bases and J by 7 bases, and 18 bases separated the two germline ends. The CDR3 sequence is CSVGDLGGIGELFF. The CDR3 DNA reads TGCAGCGTCGGGGACCTTGGGGGGATCGGGGAGCTGTTTTTT.

This clone occurred a few times. The CDR3 spells CASSVRRTAFYYGYTF. The CDR3 DNA reads TGTGCCAGCAGCGTGCGAAGGACAGCTTTTTACTATGGCTACACCTTC. The genes are TRBV5-6 and TRBJ1-2; maybe TRBD1 (6 bases). This CDR3 spans 16 amino acids. Germline-derived CDR1 and CDR2 are SGHDT and YYEEEE. V was cut by 4 bases and J by 3 bases, with 19 bases left in between.

The chain links TRBV5-6 to TRBJ2-7; 10 nucleotides match TRBD1. CDR1 is SGHDT, CDR2 YYEEEE, per germline. V shed 4 bases, J shed 9 bases, and the junction held 7 bases outside the gene matches. CDR3 length equals 13 residues. The chain's CDR3 is CASSQDRGIRQYF. CDR3 sequence (DNA): TGTGCCAGCAGCCAGGACAGGGGGATAAGGCAGTACTTC.

This clone was observed a handful of times. The V and J genes are TRBV18 and TRBJ1-4, with a tentative D call TRBD1 (6 bases). V was trimmed by 4 bases and J by 7 bases, leaving 10 bases between them. Germline lookup yields CDR1 KGHSH and CDR2 LQKENI. The CDR3 has 13 residues. The DNA of the CDR3 is TGTGCCAGCTCACGGGGGCCTGGTGAAAAACTGTTTTTT. Residues: CASSRGPGEKLFF.

The V gene is TRBV9, the J gene TRBJ1-6; no clear D. V lost 4 bases to trimming and J lost 0 bases, with 11 bases between them. Germline assignment: CDR1 SGDLS and CDR2 YYNGEE. CDR3 length equals 16 residues. DNA for the CDR3: TGTGCCAGCAGCTCCCGGGAGGGCTCCTATAATTCACCCCTCCACTTT. Translating gives CASSSREGSYNSPLHF.

Regarding this clone: The same CDR3 also results from other DNA sequences found in this sample. This rearrangement joins TRBV7-2 to TRBJ2-3; 13 bases align to TRBD2. With 1 base clipped from V and 2 bases from J, the junction kept 6 bases outside the gene matches. From germline, CDR1 is SGHTA and CDR2 FQGNSA. The CDR3 covers 18 residues. The CDR3, as DNA: TGTGCCAGCAGCTTAGGACTAGCGGGGGGTAGATACACAGATACGCAGTATTTT. It specifies CASSLGLAGGRYTDTQYF. Combining the CDR3 with reference TRBV7-2 and TRBJ2-3 gives the whole variable domain GAGVSQSPSNKVTEKGKDVELRCDPISGHTALYWYRQSLGQGLEFLIYFQGNSAPDKSGLPSDRFSAERTGGSVSTLTIQRTQQEDSAVYLCASSLGLAGGRYTDTQYFGPGTRLTVL.

This clone came up a few times. CDR3 residues: CASAPGYEQYF. The CDR3 DNA is TGTGCCAGCGCCCCGGGCTACGAGCAGTACTTC. This sequence joins TRBV2 and TRBJ2-7; D unclear. The CDR3 spans 11 residues. In germline, CDR1 is SNHLY, CDR2 FYNNEI. Deletions cut 8 bases from V and 3 bases from J, with 8 bases between.

A note on this clone: The same CDR3 arises from other DNA sequences in this sample as well. The V and J genes are TRBV4-3 and TRBJ2-1, with a weak D call TRBD1 (5 bases). The V end was cut by 6 bases, the J end by 4 bases, with 13 bases between. The germline CDR1 and CDR2 sequences are LGHNA and YSLEER. The CDR3 is 14 amino acids. This CDR3 reads CASSSQGPYNEQFF. CDR3 in DNA: TGCGCCAGCAGTTCCCAGGGCCCTTACAATGAGCAGTTCTTC.

The rearrangement joins TRBV5-1 to TRBJ1-2, with 8 bases matching TRBD1. This CDR3 is built from 13 residues. Trimming removed 4 bases from V and 4 bases from J; junction bases left unmatched: 3. Germline V lookup: CDR1 SGHRS, CDR2 YFSETQ. CDR3 amino acids: CASSKGQVYGYTF. Written as DNA, the CDR3 is TGCGCCAGCAGCAAGGGACAGGTCTATGGCTACACCTTC.

This clone came up a few times. This chain joins TRBV15 and TRBJ2-7; D gene unclear. Trimming took 2 bases from V and 1 from J, leaving 12 bases between them. CDR1 is LNHNV and CDR2 is YYDKDF in the germline V gene (reference sequence). The CDR3 is 15 residues long. The CDR3 here is CATSRPRSGSYEQYF. The CDR3 DNA is TGTGCCACCAGCAGACCGCGTTCCGGTTCCTACGAGCAGTACTTC.